This T cell receptor (beta chain) was captured in a study of cytomegalovirus exposure and HLA in healthy donors. The study ran its PCR with 60 Vbeta and 13 Jbeta primers. The table came from immunoSEQ multiplex PCR; TCRdb's copy has only in-frame clones and leaves some out. The sample contains fewer than 200,000 clones, about four fifths of which appear only once. Points from the study as a whole: Later analysis placed DRB1 highest and HLA-C lowest in TCR association rates, which differed by HLA locus. There were under 200 TCR beta chains listed as cytomegalovirus-associated.

The germline V and J ends were trimmed by 1 base and 2 bases, with 11 bases remaining between them. The CDR3 runs 15 residues. Germline V gene lookup returns CDR1 LNHNV and CDR2 YYDKDF (reference sequence). Notes on this clone: Its cognate antigen is unknown.

The chain carries TRBV15 and TRBJ2-5, with D possibly TRBD2 on 6 matching bases. The TCR comes from a woman aged 18-35 years in good health and CMV-seronegative. Sequencing was performed on PBMCs. In nucleotides, the CDR3 is TGTGCCACCAGCAGAGGTGGCGCGGGACAAGAGACCCAGTACTTC. It is translated as CATSRGGAGQETQYF.